The source of this TCR beta chain is a study of cytomegalovirus exposure and HLA in healthy donors. V shed 6 bases, J shed 9 bases, and the junction held 9 bases outside the gene matches. The CDR3 sequence is 15 residues long. Looked up from germline, CDR1 is MNHEY and CDR2 is SMNVEV (reference sequence). Some clones are missing from TCRdb's copy, which holds only in-frame ones; the method was immunoSEQ multiplex PCR. The table records more than 65,000 clones, 95% to 97% of them present only once. This clonotype was obtained from a woman aged 18 to 35 in good health and CMV-seronegative. This sequence joins TRBV27 and TRBJ2-1; 12 bases line up with TRBD2. Source material: PBMCs. This CDR3 reads CASRNRLAGGGEQFF. In DNA, the CDR3 is TGTGCCAGCAGAAATCGTCTAGCGGGAGGGGGTGAGCAGTTCTTC.